In its sample, the clone carrying this TCR beta chain was seen once. This specimen comes from a study of blood T cell repertoires in COVID-19. Overall study context: There were acute and convalescent COVID-19 samples, and they came from the United States, Italy and Spain. PBMCs, B-cell-depleted T cells, or T cells were the source of the cDNA or gDNA that made up the material.

In the source study's methods: Estimated nucleated cell counts came from reference gene primer amplification. Repertoires were generated with immunoSEQ multiplex PCR, while TCRdb's copy carries only in-frame clones and drops some. The DNA was the basis for D and trimming; V, J and clone size are from that table. The sample has some 150,000 clones, around 83% seen once; the top ten hold 3%. The receptor was isolated from a woman of 80 years or more with acute or convalescent COVID-19. Sequencing used peripheral blood.

The CDR3 spells CASSAYGNLATEAFF. CDR3 nucleotides: TGTGCCAGCAGTGCTTACGGGAACCTGGCCACTGAAGCTTTCTTT. The rearrangement joins TRBV7-3 to TRBJ1-1; D call uncertain. The CDR3 loop spans 15 amino acids. From germline, CDR1 is SGHTA and CDR2 FQGTGA. With 6 bases removed from V and 4 bases from J, the gap between germline ends came to 18 bases.